This T cell receptor beta chain derives from a study of blood T cells in healthy people across ages. Using a J-beta primer mix together with a sample-barcoded 5' primer, a second PCR was run for roughly 6 to 11 cycles. From the 5' RACE reads, TCRdb called clonotypes with MiXCR, one entry per CDR3 protein. This sample yields 1.5 million to 2 million distinct CDR3 sequences, of which 28% are seen a single time; 7.7% belongs to the top ten. The CDR3 length is 16 residues. Per germline, CDR1 SGDLS and CDR2 YYNGEE. V lost 4 bases, J lost 12 bases, and 25 bases lay in between. This TCR was sampled from a woman aged 25 to 39 in good health. The specimen was blood. This chain uses TRBV9 with TRBJ1-4; D remains ambiguous. The CDR3 sequence is CASSPDNAVVGQELFF. CDR3 bases: TGTGCCAGCAGCCCTGACAATGCGGTGGTAGGTCAAGAACTGTTTTTT.